This T cell receptor (beta chain) was profiled in a study of T cells in Graves' hyperthyroidism and ophthalmopathy. Not enrolled were patients with uncontrolled infection, other autoimmune disease, pregnancy or lactation. The diagnostic basis comprised clinical symptoms, serum thyroxine and TRAb, thyroid ultrasound and orbital computed tomography. TCR beta CDR3 regions were amplified from RNA transcripts. The HTBI primer set drove a first-round RT-PCR of the TCR CDR3. MiXCR was run by TCRdb on the multiplex PCR reads, yielding one entry per CDR3 protein. The data contain roughly 380,000 distinct CDR3 sequences, 11% to 15% of them singletons. The study's findings and limits: Among thyroid clonotypes expanded above 0.001, most also appeared in blood.

This clonotype is a singleton in its sample. What it recognizes is unknown. The source material was blood. This TCR came from an older woman with Graves' hyperthyroidism.

The CDR3: CASSYEPRTTFF. The CDR3, as DNA: TGTGCCAGCAGTTACGAACCGCGGACGACATTCTTC. This chain joins TRBV6-5 and TRBJ2-1; D unresolved. There are 12 residues in the CDR3. Germline values: CDR1 MNHEY, CDR2 SVGAGI. V shed 2 bases and J shed 16 bases, with 15 bases lying between them.